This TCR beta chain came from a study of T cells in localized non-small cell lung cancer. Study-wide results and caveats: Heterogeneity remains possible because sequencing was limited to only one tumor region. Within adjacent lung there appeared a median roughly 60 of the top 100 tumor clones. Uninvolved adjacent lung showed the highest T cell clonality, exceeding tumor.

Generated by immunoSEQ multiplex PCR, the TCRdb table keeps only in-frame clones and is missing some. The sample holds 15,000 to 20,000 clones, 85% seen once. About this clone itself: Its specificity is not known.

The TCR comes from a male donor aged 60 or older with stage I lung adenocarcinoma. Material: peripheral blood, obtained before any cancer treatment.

In DNA, the CDR3 is TGTGCCAGCAGCTTAGATAGGGACAGGGACTACGAGCAGTACTTC. Its protein product is CASSLDRDRDYEQYF. The chain employs TRBV11-2 and TRBJ2-7, with TRBD1 identical over 9 bases. V lost 0 bases to trimming and J lost 3 bases; unmatched junction nucleotides: 3. The CDR3 runs 15 residues. The germline gives CDR1 SGHAT, CDR2 FQNNGV.